Listed below are T cell receptor beta chains from one sample, sequenced in a study of T-cell reconstitution after alpha-beta-depleted transplantation in children. TCRdb processed the PCR reads anew with MiXCR; each CDR3 protein has one entry. Counted here are around 580,000 distinct CDR3 sequences, over 20% occurring once; the ten biggest clones make up around a third. Sequenced material: PBMCs, taken before TCRalphabeta/CD19-depleted stem cell transplant. These receptors came from a boy younger than two with Wiskott-Aldrich syndrome, due to receive a stem cell transplant. CDR3s include the opening cysteine and the closing phenylalanine or tryptophan. Fields, in order: V gene, clone size, CDR3 length, J gene, D gene, CDR3 DNA, CDR3 protein. A D gene is named only where the DNA matches it firmly. Expanded clones are given a class, and other clones once, few, many or no size at all.

TRBV20-1	NA	13	TRBJ2-5	TRBD2	TGCAGTGCCTTACCACTAGCGAAAGAGACCCAGTACTTC	CSALPLAKETQYF
TRBV20-1	NA	14	TRBJ2-2	NA	TGCAGTGCTAGTACCGGGAGAAGGTCCGGGGAGCTGTTTTTT	CSASTGRRSGELFF
TRBV5-1	NA	14	TRBJ1-2	NA	TGCGCCAGCAGCTTCTTAGGGGAGAACTATGGCTACACCTTC	CASSFLGENYGYTF
TRBV5-1	NA	13	TRBJ2-2	NA	TGCGCCAGCAGCTTGGTAGACGGGAGGGAGCTGTTTTTT	CASSLVDGRELFF
TRBV7-9	NA	12	TRBJ2-7	TRBD1	TGTGCCAGCACAGGGGGATCCTACGAGCAGTACTTC	CASTGGSYEQYF
TRBV20-1	NA	15	TRBJ1-5	TRBD1	TGCAGTGCTTATCCGGGACAGTGGGGCAATCAGCCCCAGCATTTT	CSAYPGQWGNQPQHF
TRBV5-5	few	14	TRBJ2-4	NA	TGTGCCAGCAGCCTCGGGATAGCCAAAAACATTCAGTACTTC	CASSLGIAKNIQYF
TRBV7-2	few	14	TRBJ2-1	NA	TGTGCCAGCAGCTTAACTTTATATTACAATGAGCAGTTCTTC	CASSLTLYYNEQFF
TRBV5-1	NA	15	TRBJ2-2	NA	TGCGCCGGCAGCTTCGGGCTAGCGCCGACCGGGGAGCTGTTTTTT	CAGSFGLAPTGELFF
TRBV15	NA	13	TRBJ1-1	NA	TGTGCCACCAGCAGAGGGCCGAACACTGAAGCTTTCTTT	CATSRGPNTEAFF
TRBV28	NA	15	TRBJ2-1	TRBD2	TGTGCCAGCATTAGCGCGGGAGAAGGTGTCAATGAGCAGTTCTTC	CASISAGEGVNEQFF
TRBV12-3/TRBV12-4	NA	15	TRBJ2-3	TRBD1	TGTGCCAGCAGTGCAGACAGGGGGGCCACAGATACGCAGTATTTT	CASSADRGATDTQYF
TRBV20-1	few	15	TRBJ2-7	TRBD2	TGCAGTGCTAGTCGTGCGGGAGCCCCATCCTACGAGCAGTACTTC	CSASRAGAPSYEQYF